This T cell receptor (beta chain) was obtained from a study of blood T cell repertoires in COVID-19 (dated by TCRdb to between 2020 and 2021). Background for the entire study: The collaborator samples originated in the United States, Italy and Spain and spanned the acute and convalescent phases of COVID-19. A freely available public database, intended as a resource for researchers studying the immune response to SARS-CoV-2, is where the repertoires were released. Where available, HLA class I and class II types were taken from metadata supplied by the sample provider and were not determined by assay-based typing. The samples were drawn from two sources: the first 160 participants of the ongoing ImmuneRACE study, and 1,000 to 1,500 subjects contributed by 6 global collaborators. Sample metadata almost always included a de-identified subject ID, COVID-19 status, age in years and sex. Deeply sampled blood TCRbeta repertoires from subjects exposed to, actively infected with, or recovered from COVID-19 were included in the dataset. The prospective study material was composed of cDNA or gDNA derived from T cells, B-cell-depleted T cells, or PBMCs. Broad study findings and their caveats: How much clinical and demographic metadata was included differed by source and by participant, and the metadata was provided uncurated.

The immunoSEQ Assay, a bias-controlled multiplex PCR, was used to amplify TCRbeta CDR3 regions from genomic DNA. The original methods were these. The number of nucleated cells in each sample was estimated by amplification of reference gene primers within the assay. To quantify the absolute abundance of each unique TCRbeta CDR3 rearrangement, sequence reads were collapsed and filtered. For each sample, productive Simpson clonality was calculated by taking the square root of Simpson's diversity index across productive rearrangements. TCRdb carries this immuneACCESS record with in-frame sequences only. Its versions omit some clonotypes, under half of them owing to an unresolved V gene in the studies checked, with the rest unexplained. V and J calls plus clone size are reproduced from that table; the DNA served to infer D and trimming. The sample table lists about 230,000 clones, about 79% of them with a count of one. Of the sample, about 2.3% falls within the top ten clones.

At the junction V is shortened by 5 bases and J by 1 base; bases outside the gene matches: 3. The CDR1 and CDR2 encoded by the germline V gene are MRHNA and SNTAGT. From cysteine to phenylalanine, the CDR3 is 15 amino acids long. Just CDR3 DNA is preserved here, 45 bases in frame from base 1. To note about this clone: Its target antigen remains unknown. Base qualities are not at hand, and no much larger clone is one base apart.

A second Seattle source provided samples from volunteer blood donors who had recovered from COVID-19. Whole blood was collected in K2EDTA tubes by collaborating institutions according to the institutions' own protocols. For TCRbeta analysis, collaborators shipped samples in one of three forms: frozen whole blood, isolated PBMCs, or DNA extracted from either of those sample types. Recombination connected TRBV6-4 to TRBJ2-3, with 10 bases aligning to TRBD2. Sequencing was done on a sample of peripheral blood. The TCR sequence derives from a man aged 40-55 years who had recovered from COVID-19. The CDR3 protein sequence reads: CASSTSGGGTDTQYF. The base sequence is TGTGCCAGCAGTACCAGCGGGGGGGGCACAGATACGCAGTATTTT.